What follows describes a single TCR beta chain. This receptor's antigen is unknown. Just one base apart from a much larger clone, this may be a read error. TCR cDNA was made using 5'RACE template switching, a step that added a universal primer site and unique molecular identifiers. Priming of cDNA synthesis was performed from both the TCR alpha and TCR beta constant segments. Libraries were amplified in two PCR steps, with sample barcodes and sequencing adapters added in the second step. Sequencing of libraries was performed on Illumina HiSeq 2500 (2x100 bp) or NovaSeq (2x150 bp). The paper's processing steps were these. MIGEC handled demultiplexing of reads and collapsing into UMI consensus sequences, while MiXCR performed V(D)J alignment. Vaccine-responding clonotypes were identified with edgeR using replicate PBMC samples, with FDR below 0.01 and a log2 fold change above 5 up to day 15 being required. Bulk clonotypes were assigned CD4 or CD8 identity according to which sequenced CD4 or CD8 repertoire held them at higher abundance. Starting from the raw public reads, TCRdb applied fastp trimming at Q25, assembled clones with MiXCR and retained in-frame beta chains. Records with the same CDR3 protein are collapsed into one entry carrying the most frequent genes and DNA. These V and J calls are TCRdb output, not the study's own analysis. The sample includes roughly 120,000 distinct CDR3 sequences, with roughly 6.7% observed a single time. The ten largest make up 2.5% of the sample.

The sample is drawn from a study of T cells after yellow fever vaccination (dated by TCRdb to between 2017 and 2020). About the study as a whole: Libraries from fractions with low cell numbers were prepared with the SMART-Seq v4 Ultra Low Input RNA kit. Bulk TCR alpha and beta repertoires were sequenced longitudinally to track T-cell clones before and after primary and booster YFV17D yellow fever vaccination. The cohort comprised two healthy male donors, one aged 18 to 29 and one aged 30 to 39 years. Blood samples were taken at several timepoints before and after primary and secondary immunization, and bulk PBMC replicates and cell subsets were isolated. Results the study describes overall, beyond this receptor: Computational filtering was needed because FACS-sorted repertoires could contain abundant contaminating clonotypes from the bulk population. Most clones expanded after primary vaccination were re-detected after the booster (just under 97% of CD4 and roughly 85% of CD8), suggesting broad memory maintenance. The secondary T-cell response was found to be weaker but faster than the primary response, with a peak reached on day 5 rather than on day 15. Because only a couple of donors were included in the study, the extent to which the findings can be generalized is limited. A small fraction of clonotypes showed up in both the CD4 and CD8 compartments, probably as a result of convergent recombination.

CDR1 and CDR2 were assigned from the germline V gene as MNHNS and SASEGT. V is cut by 3 bases and J by 3 bases, and the space between the germline ends is 12 bases. Spanning cysteine to phenylalanine, the CDR3 consists of 15 amino acids. Kept here is only the CDR3 DNA, which spans 45 bases and is read in frame from base 1. The treatment or condition label of this sample denotes: live attenuated yellow fever vaccine strain. A standard Ficoll-Paque protocol was used to isolate PBMCs from peripheral blood. Dynabeads CD4 and CD8 positive selection kits were used to isolate CD4 and CD8 T-cell fractions. RNA was extracted with TriZol from bulk PBMCs, CD4 and CD8 fractions, and dextramer-positive and dextramer-negative fractions.

The chain is assembled from TRBV6-1 and TRBJ2-1, with no confidently assigned D gene. Sequences were derived from CD4+ T cells sorted from PBMCs, sampled roughly 10 days after the first yellow fever vaccination. The TCR comes from a man aged 18 to 29 who received the YFV17D yellow fever vaccine. CDR3 sequence: CASSDRSRHYNEQFF. Here is the DNA: TGTGCCAGCAGTGACAGAAGTAGGCACTACAATGAGCAGTTCTTC.